This T cell receptor beta chain was sequenced during a study of blood T cell repertoires in COVID-19. Study as a whole: Spain, Italy and the United States supplied samples that represented acute and convalescent COVID-19. PBMCs, B-cell-depleted T cells, or T cells provided the cDNA or gDNA that made up the material.

In the original workflow: The assay estimated nucleated cells by amplifying reference gene primers. TCRdb's table, derived via immunoSEQ multiplex PCR, lists solely in-frame clones and lacks some. V, J and clone size were drawn from that table, and D and trimming were deduced from the DNA. The sample holds about 95,000 clones; around 90% are singletons and the top ten take 3% to 3.5%. This CDR3 contains 17 residues. Per the germline V gene, CDR1 is LNHDA and CDR2 is SQIVND (reference sequence). Trimming took off 5 bases at V and 2 bases at J, with 19 bases between the two ends. Specimen: peripheral blood. The chain recombines TRBV19 with TRBJ1-3; a weak D match, TRBD1 (5 bases). The clonotype comes from a woman between 70 and 85 years old with acute or convalescent COVID-19. The CDR3 reads CASSPLVRGYAGNTIYF. DNA of the CDR3: TGTGCCAGTAGTCCCCTGGTTCGGGGGTACGCTGGAAACACCATATATTTT.